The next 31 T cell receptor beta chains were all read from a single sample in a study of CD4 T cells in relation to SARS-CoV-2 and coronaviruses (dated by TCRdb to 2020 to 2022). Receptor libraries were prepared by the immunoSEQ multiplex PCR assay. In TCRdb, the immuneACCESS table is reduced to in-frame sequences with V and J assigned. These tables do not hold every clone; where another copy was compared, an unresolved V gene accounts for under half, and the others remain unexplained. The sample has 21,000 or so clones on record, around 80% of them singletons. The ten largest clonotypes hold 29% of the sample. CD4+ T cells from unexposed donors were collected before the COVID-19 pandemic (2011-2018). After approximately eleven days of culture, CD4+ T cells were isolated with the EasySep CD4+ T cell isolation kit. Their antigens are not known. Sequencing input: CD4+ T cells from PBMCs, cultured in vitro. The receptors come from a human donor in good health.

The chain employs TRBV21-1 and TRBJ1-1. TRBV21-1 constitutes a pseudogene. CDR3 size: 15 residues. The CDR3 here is CASSLRQGSGGEAFF. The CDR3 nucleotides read TGTGCCAGCAGCCTTAGACAGGGGAGCGGGGGTGAAGCTTTCTTT.

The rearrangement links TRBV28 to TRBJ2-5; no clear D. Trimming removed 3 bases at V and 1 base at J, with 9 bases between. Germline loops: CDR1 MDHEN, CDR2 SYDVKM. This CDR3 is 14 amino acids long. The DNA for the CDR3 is TGTGCCAGCAGTTTCATCAGAGCCCAAGAGACCCAGTACTTC. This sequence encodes CASSFIRAQETQYF.

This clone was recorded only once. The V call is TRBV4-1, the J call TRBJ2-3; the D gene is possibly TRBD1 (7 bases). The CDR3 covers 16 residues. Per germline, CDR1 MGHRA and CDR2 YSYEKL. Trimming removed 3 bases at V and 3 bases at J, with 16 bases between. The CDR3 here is CASSQQGGSKTDTQYF. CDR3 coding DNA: TGCGCCAGCAGCCAGCAGGGGGGAAGCAAAACAGATACGCAGTATTTT.

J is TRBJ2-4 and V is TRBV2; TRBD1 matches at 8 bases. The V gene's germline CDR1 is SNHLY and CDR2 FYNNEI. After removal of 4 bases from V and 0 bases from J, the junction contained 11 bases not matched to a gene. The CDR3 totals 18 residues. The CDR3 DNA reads TGTGCCAGCAGTGGGGGACAGGAATTTATAATAGCCAAAAACATTCAGTACTTC. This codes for CASSGGQEFIIAKNIQYF.

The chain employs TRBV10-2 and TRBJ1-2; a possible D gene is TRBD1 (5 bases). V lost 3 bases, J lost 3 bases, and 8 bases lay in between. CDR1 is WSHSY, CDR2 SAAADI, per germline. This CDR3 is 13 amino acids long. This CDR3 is CASSEEGYYGYTF. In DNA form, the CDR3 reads TGCGCCAGCAGTGAAGAGGGGTACTATGGCTACACCTTC.

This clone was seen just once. DNA for the CDR3: TGTGCCAGTGGAAGGGGAGAGACCCAGTACTTC. This sequence encodes CASGRGETQYF. This chain links TRBV9 with TRBJ2-5; TRBD1 might be the D (5 bases). Germline-derived CDR1 and CDR2 are SGDLS and YYNGEE. The CDR3 sequence is 11 residues long. Trimming stripped 8 bases from V and 4 bases from J, with 9 bases between.

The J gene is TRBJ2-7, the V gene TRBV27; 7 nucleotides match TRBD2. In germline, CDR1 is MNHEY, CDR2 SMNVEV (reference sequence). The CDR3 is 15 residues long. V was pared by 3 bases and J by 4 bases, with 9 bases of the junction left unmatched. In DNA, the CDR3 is TGTGCCAGCAGTTTGTTGGGAGGGATCGGGTACGAGCAGTACTTC. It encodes CASSLLGGIGYEQYF.

CDR3 nucleotide sequence: TGCGCCAGCAGTTGGTTAGTAGGGGAGTTAAAGGAGACCCAGTACTTC. The encoded protein is CASSWLVGELKETQYF. This rearrangement joins TRBV5-1 to TRBJ2-5, with D perhaps matching TRBD1 or TRBD2 (5 bases each). Germline V CDR1 and CDR2: SGHRS, YFSETQ. Trimming removed 5 bases from V and 5 bases from J, with 22 bases in between. The CDR3 contains 16 residues. Filled out from reference TRBV5-1 and TRBJ2-5, the complete variable domain reads KAGVTQTPRYLIKTRGQQVTLSCSPISGHRSVSWYQQTPGQGLQFLFEYFSETQRNKGNFPGRFSGRQFSNSRSEMNVSTLELGDSALYLCASSWLVGELKETQYFGPGTRLLVL.

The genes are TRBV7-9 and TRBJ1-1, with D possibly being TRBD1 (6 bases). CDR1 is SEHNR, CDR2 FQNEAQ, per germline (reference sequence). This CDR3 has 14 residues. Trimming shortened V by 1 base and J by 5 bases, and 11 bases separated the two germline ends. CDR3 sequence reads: CASSLGQERTEAFF. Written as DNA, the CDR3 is TGTGCCAGCAGCTTAGGACAGGAGCGAACTGAAGCTTTCTTT.

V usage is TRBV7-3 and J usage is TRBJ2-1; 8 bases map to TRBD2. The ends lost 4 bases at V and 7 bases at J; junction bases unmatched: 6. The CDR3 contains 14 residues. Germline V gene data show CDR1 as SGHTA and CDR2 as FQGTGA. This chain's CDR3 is CASSSVAGKNEQFF. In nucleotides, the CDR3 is TGTGCCAGCAGCTCCGTAGCGGGAAAGAATGAGCAGTTCTTC.

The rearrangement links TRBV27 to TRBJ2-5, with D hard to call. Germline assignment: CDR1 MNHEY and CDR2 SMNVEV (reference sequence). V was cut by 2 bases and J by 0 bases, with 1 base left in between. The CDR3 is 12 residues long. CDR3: CASSLNQETQYF. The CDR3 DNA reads TGTGCCAGCAGTTTAAACCAAGAGACCCAGTACTTC.

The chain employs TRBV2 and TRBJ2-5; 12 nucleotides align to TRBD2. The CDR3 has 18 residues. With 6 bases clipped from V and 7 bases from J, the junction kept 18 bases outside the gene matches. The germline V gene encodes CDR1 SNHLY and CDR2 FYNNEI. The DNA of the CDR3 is TGTGCCAGCAGGGCCGGGACTAGCGGGTCCGGAGGGCTGAGGACCCAGTACTTC. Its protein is CASRAGTSGSGGLRTQYF.

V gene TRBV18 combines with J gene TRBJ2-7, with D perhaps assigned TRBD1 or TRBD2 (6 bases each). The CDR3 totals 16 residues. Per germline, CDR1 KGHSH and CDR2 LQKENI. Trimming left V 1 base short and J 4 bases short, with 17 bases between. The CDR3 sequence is CASSPLWGAERYEQYF. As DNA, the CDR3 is TGTGCCAGCTCACCACTGTGGGGGGCAGAGAGGTACGAGCAGTACTTC.

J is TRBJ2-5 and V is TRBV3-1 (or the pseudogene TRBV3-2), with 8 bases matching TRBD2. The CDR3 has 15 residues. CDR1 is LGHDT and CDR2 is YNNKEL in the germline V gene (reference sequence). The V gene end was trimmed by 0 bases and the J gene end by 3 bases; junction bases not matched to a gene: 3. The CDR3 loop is CASSQETSGKETQYF. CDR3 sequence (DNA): TGTGCCAGCAGCCAAGAAACTAGCGGCAAAGAGACCCAGTACTTC.

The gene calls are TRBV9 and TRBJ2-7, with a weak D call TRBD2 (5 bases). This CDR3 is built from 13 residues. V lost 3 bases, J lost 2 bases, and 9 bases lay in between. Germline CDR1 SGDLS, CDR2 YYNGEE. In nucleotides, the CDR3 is TGTGCCAGCAGCGCCGCCGGGGCCTACGAGCAGTACTTC. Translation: CASSAAGAYEQYF.

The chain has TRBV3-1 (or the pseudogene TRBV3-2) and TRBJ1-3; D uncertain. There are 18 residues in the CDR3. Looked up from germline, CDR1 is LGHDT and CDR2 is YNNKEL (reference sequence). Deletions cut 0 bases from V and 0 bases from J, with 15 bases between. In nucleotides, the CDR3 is TGTGCCAGCAGCCAAGAGCGCGCTCCGAGGCGCTCTGGAAACACCATATATTTT. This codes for CASSQERAPRRSGNTIYF.

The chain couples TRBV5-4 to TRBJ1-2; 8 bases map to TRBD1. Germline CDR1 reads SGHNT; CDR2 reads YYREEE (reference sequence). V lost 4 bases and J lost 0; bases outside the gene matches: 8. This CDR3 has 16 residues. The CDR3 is CASSTWDRLTNYGYTF. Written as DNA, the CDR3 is TGTGCCAGCAGCACCTGGGACAGGCTAACTAACTATGGCTACACCTTC.

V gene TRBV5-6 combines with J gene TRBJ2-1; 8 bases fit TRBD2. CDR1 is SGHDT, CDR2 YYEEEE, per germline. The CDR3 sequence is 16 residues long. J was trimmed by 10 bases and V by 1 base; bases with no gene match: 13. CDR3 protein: CASSLFVAFGGREQFF. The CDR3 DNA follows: TGTGCCAGCAGCTTGTTTGTTGCATTCGGCGGGAGGGAGCAGTTCTTC.

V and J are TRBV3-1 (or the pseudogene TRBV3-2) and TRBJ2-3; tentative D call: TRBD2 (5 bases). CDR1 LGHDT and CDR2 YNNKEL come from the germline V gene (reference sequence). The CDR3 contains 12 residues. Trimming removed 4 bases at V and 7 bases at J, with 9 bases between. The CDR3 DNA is TGTGCCAGCAGCCCATCCGGGAATACGCAGTATTTT. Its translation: CASSPSGNTQYF.

The CDR3 DNA reads TGTGCCAGCAGCCCAAACAGGGATAGGTTCAATGGCTACACCTTC. Its translation: CASSPNRDRFNGYTF. The chain joins TRBV7-6 to TRBJ1-2; TRBD1 might be the D (6 bases). The CDR3 covers 15 residues. The V end lost 5 bases, the J end lost 6 bases, and 19 bases lay between the germline ends. The V gene's germline CDR1 is SGHVS and CDR2 FNYEAQ.

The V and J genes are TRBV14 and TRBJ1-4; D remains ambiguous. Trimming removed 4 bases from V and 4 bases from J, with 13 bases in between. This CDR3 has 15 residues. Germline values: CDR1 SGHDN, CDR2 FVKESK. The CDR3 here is CASSPLRTVNEKLFF. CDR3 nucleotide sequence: TGTGCCAGCAGCCCGCTGAGGACCGTTAATGAAAAACTGTTTTTT.

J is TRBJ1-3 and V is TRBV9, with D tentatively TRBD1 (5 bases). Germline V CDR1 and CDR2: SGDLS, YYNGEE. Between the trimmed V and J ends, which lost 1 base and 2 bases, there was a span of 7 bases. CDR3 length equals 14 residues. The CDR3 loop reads CASSVRDPGNTIYF. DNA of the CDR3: TGTGCCAGCAGCGTAAGGGACCCTGGAAACACCATATATTTT.

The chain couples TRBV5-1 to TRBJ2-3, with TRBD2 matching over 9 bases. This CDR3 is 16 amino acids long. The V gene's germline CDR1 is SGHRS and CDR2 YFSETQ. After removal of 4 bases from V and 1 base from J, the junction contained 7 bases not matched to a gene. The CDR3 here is CASSGATSGGTDTQYF. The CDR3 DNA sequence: TGCGCCAGCAGCGGCGCGACTAGCGGTGGCACAGATACGCAGTATTTT. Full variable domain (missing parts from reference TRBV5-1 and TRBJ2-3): KAGVTQTPRYLIKTRGQQVTLSCSPISGHRSVSWYQQTPGQGLQFLFEYFSETQRNKGNFPGRFSGRQFSNSRSEMNVSTLELGDSALYLCASSGATSGGTDTQYFGPGTRLTVL.

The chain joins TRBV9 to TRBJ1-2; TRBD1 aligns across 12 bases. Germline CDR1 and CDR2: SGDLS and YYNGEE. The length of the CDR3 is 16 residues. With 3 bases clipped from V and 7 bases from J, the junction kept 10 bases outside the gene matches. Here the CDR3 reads CASSATTQGQGAGYTF. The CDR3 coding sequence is TGTGCCAGCAGCGCGACGACTCAGGGACAGGGGGCTGGCTACACCTTC.

DNA of the CDR3: TGTGCCAGCACCCAGACCCCCAGCTATGGCTACACCTTC. Translation gives CASTQTPSYGYTF. V and J are TRBV12-3 or TRBV12-4 and TRBJ1-2; D gene ambiguous. Trimming removed 7 bases from V and 4 bases from J, with 13 bases in between. The CDR3 spans 13 residues.

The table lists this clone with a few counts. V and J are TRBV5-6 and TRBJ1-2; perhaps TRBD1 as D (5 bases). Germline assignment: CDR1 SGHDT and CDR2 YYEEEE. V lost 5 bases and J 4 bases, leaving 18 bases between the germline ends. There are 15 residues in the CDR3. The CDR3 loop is CASSFTPGSGYGYTF. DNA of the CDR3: TGTGCCAGCAGTTTTACTCCAGGGTCGGGCTATGGCTACACCTTC.

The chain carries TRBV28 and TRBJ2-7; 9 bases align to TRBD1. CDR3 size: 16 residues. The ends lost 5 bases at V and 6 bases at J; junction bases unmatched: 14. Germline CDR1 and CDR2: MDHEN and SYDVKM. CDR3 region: CASSVSGTGLRAEQYF. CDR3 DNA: TGTGCCAGCAGTGTGTCCGGGACAGGGCTTCGGGCCGAGCAGTACTTC. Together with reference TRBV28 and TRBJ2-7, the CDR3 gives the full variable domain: DVKVTQSSRYLVKRTGEKVFLECVQDMDHENMFWYRQDPGLGLRLIYFSYDVKMKEKGDIPEGYSVSREKKERFSLILESASTNQTSMYLCASSVSGTGLRAEQYFGPGTRLTVT.

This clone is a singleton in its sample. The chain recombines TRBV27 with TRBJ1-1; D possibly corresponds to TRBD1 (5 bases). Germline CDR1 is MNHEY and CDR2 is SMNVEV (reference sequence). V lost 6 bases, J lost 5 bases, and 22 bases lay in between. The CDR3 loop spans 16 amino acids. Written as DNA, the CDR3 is TGTGCCAGCAGACGTAAACACGGGACGTCGGAGACTGAAGCTTTCTTT. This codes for CASRRKHGTSETEAFF.

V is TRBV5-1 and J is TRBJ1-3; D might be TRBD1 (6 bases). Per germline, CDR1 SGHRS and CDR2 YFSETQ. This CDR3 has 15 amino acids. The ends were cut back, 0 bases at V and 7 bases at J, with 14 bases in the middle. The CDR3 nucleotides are TGCGCCAGCAGCTTGGGGAGCAGGGGCTGGAACACCATATATTTT. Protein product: CASSLGSRGWNTIYF.

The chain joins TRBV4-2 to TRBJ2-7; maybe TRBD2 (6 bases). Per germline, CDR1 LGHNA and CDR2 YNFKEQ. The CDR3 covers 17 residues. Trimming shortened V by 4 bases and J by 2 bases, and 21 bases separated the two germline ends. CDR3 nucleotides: TGTGCCAGCAGCCCCGCTGCTCGGGACTCACGACCCTACGAGCAGTACTTC. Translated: CASSPAARDSRPYEQYF.

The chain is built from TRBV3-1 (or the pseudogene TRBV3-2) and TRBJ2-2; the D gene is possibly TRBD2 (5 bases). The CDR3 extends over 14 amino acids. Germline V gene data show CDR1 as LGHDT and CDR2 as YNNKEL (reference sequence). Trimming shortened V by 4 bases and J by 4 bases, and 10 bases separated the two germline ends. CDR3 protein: CASSLLEATGELFF. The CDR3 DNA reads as TGTGCCAGCAGCCTACTAGAGGCCACCGGGGAGCTGTTTTTT.